Each of the 32 T cell receptor beta chains below was sequenced from the same sample in a study of T cell changes during pregnancy in multiple sclerosis. Profiled with immunoSEQ multiplex PCR; TCRdb holds only in-frame clones, not every one. The sample has around 96,000 clones, about 94% seen once. This specimen was peripheral blood, taken after pregnancy. The receptors come from a female donor in good health, enrolled as a control in a pregnancy study.

This clone occurred once. The CDR3 sequence is CASSYSTGAYEQYF. The DNA for the CDR3 is TGTGCCAGCAGTTACTCGACAGGGGCCTACGAGCAGTACTTC. The rearrangement uses TRBV6-5 and TRBJ2-7, with TRBD1 identical over 8 bases. The CDR3 has 14 residues. The germline gives CDR1 MNHEY, CDR2 SVGAGI. The V and J ends lost 0 bases and 2 bases, in that order; junction bases with no gene match: 0.

This chain connects TRBV5-4 to TRBJ2-1; 7 bases fit TRBD1. V was pared by 2 bases and J by 3 bases, with 2 bases of the junction left unmatched. The CDR3 is made up of 14 amino acids. Germline CDR1 reads SGHNT; CDR2 reads YYREEE (reference sequence). CDR3 loop: CASSLQGNYNEQFF. DNA of the CDR3: TGTGCCAGCAGCTTACAGGGGAACTACAATGAGCAGTTCTTC.

The gene calls are TRBV6-6 and TRBJ2-7; TRBD1 matches at 8 bases. CDR3 length equals 12 residues. Germline loops: CDR1 MNHNY, CDR2 SVGAGI (reference sequence). V lost 6 bases, J lost 6 bases, and 4 bases stayed unmatched. The CDR3: CASSDRGVEQYF. DNA for the CDR3: TGTGCCAGCAGCGACAGGGGAGTCGAGCAGTACTTC.

The rearrangement uses TRBV10-3 and TRBJ2-1, with TRBD2 matching 7 bases. V was clipped by 6 bases and J by 8 bases; unmatched bases: 19. The CDR3 runs 17 residues. CDR1 and CDR2 (germline): ENHRY, SYGVKD. Written as DNA, the CDR3 is TGTGCCATCAGCCCTACCACCGAGGCGGGAGATTGGTATGAGCAGTTCTTC. Amino acid sequence: CAISPTTEAGDWYEQFF.

The CDR3: CASSRRVEGSDTQYF. The CDR3 nucleotides are TGCGCCAGCAGCCGCCGCGTGGAGGGGTCAGATACGCAGTATTTT. The chain is built from TRBV4-1 and TRBJ2-3; perhaps TRBD2 as D (6 bases). Germline V CDR1 and CDR2: MGHRA, YSYEKL. The V gene lost 4 bases and the J gene lost 4 bases, with 15 bases spanning the gap. The CDR3 consists of 15 residues.

The gene calls are TRBV4-1 and TRBJ2-7, with a possible D match to TRBD2 (5 bases). The CDR3 covers 17 residues. Trimming took 5 bases from V and 0 from J, leaving 20 bases between them. Germline V gene lookup returns CDR1 MGHRA and CDR2 YSYEKL. The CDR3 protein is CASSDPRQRSVSYEQYF. In DNA, the CDR3 is TGCGCCAGCAGCGACCCCCGCCAGCGGTCCGTCTCCTACGAGCAGTACTTC.

The chain has TRBV7-8 and TRBJ2-7; 10 nucleotides match TRBD1. The CDR3 is made up of 15 amino acids. The J segment lost 3 bases and the V segment lost 5 bases, leaving 7 bases of the junction unmatched. CDR1 is SGHVS, CDR2 FQNEAQ, per germline. The CDR3 reads CASSPRRDRGYEQYF. The CDR3, as DNA: TGTGCCAGCAGCCCTCGCAGGGACAGGGGCTACGAGCAGTACTTC.

The chain joins TRBV4-2 to TRBJ2-1, with D tentatively TRBD2 (6 bases). With 0 bases removed from V and 0 bases from J, the gap between germline ends came to 12 bases. The CDR3 loop spans 17 amino acids. Germline loops: CDR1 LGHNA, CDR2 YNFKEQ. The chain's CDR3 is CASSQDLRRGSYNEQFF. The CDR3 DNA reads TGTGCCAGCAGCCAAGATCTGAGGAGGGGCTCCTACAATGAGCAGTTCTTC.

The chain couples TRBV5-1 to TRBJ2-3, with D perhaps matching TRBD2 (5 bases). V was cut by 2 bases and J by 1 base, with 14 bases left in between. Germline CDR1 and CDR2: SGHRS and YFSETQ. The CDR3 is made up of 16 amino acids. The chain's CDR3 is CASSFLDGKGTDTQYF. CDR3 in DNA: TGCGCCAGCAGCTTCCTAGACGGGAAGGGCACAGATACGCAGTATTTT.

The rearrangement uses TRBV5-6 and TRBJ2-5; TRBD2 agrees at 11 bases. The V gene's germline CDR1 is SGHDT and CDR2 YYEEEE. The CDR3 runs to 15 residues. Trimming at V came to 6 bases and at J to 3 bases, leaving 7 bases not matched to a gene. CDR3 loop: CASNLGTSGKETQYF. CDR3 in DNA: TGTGCCAGCAACTTAGGGACTAGCGGAAAAGAGACCCAGTACTTC.

Here the CDR3 reads CASSSPGEREPDTQYF. The CDR3 DNA reads as TGTGCCAGTAGTTCCCCCGGAGAGCGGGAGCCAGATACGCAGTATTTT. The chain employs TRBV19 and TRBJ2-3; TRBD2 aligns across 8 bases. Unmatched junction bases numbered 11, after V lost 5 bases and J lost 4 bases. Germline CDR1 is LNHDA and CDR2 is SQIVND (reference sequence). This CDR3 has 16 amino acids.

This chain joins TRBV4-1 and TRBJ1-2; possible D gene TRBD1, 6 bases. This CDR3 has 14 residues. The V gene lost 3 bases and the J gene lost 4 bases, with 12 bases spanning the gap. The germline gives CDR1 MGHRA, CDR2 YSYEKL. CDR3 sequence: CASSHLTGSYGYTF. In DNA, the CDR3 is TGCGCCAGCAGCCACCTCACAGGGTCCTATGGCTACACCTTC.

Concerning this clone itself: One end of the junction is discordant with germline, which a read error may explain. J is TRBJ1-5 and V is TRBV6-1, with D hard to call. The CDR3 covers 14 residues. The germline CDR1 and CDR2 sequences are MNHNS and SASEGT. CDR3 nucleotides: TGTACCAGCAGAGAATCGCTACTGCGGCAGCCCCAGCATTTT. Protein product: CTSRESLLRQPQHF.

To note about this clone: Compared with germline, one end of the junction differs, possibly owing to a read error. The rearrangement joins TRBV7-9 to TRBJ2-2; 7 positions agree with TRBD1. The germline V gene has CDR1 SEHNR and CDR2 FQNEAQ (reference sequence). This CDR3 comprises 16 residues. The CDR3 bases are TGTGCCGGCAGCTTAGAAAGGGGGCGTGACACCGGGGAGCTGTTTTTT. Its translation is CAGSLERGRDTGELFF.

This sequence joins TRBV5-5 and TRBJ2-7; D is unclear. The CDR3 is 14 residues long. Trimming shortened V by 0 bases and J by 0 bases, and 7 bases separated the two germline ends. CDR1 is SGHKS, CDR2 YYEKEE, per germline (reference sequence). CDR3 DNA sequence: TGTGCCAGCAGCTTGGTTCGGAGCTCCTACGAGCAGTACTTC. Protein: CASSLVRSSYEQYF.

The chain couples TRBV2 to TRBJ2-7; D possibly corresponds to TRBD1 (6 bases). Germline V lookup: CDR1 SNHLY, CDR2 FYNNEI. V lost 3 bases, J lost 3 bases, and 15 bases lay in between. The CDR3 runs to 15 residues. The DNA of the CDR3 is TGTGCCAGCAGTGACCTCCCGGGACAATTCTACGAGCAGTACTTC. Protein: CASSDLPGQFYEQYF.

The chain uses TRBV5-1 and TRBJ1-2, with D perhaps TRBD1 (6 bases). The CDR3 loop spans 12 amino acids. Trimming removed 3 bases at V and 6 bases at J, with 9 bases between. The germline gives CDR1 SGHRS, CDR2 YFSETQ. Here the CDR3 DNA reads TGCGCCAGCAGCTGGGCAGGGGATGGCTACACCTTC. Residues: CASSWAGDGYTF.

This clone appeared a few times. V is TRBV5-4 and J is TRBJ2-7; D is ambiguous. V was shortened by 4 bases and J by 2 bases, with 10 bases between the two germline ends. The V gene's germline CDR1 is SGHNT and CDR2 YYREEE (reference sequence). This CDR3 region has 13 residues. For the CDR3, the DNA is TGTGCCAGCAGCCCATTACCAGCCTACGAGCAGTACTTC. Protein product: CASSPLPAYEQYF.

The chain is built from TRBV4-1 and TRBJ2-3, with D unresolved. The CDR3 extends over 14 amino acids. Germline V lookup: CDR1 MGHRA, CDR2 YSYEKL. The V end was cut by 4 bases, the J end by 6 bases, with 14 bases between. Here the CDR3 reads CASSPGIRGDTQYF. DNA for the CDR3: TGCGCCAGCAGCCCCGGCATTAGAGGTGATACGCAGTATTTT.

The J gene is TRBJ2-7, the V gene TRBV13; 9 nucleotides line up with TRBD1. Germline trimming cut 0 bases from V and 5 bases from J; bases unmatched to any gene: 8. Germline V lookup: CDR1 PRHDT, CDR2 FYEKMQ (reference sequence). The CDR3 sequence is 16 residues long. The CDR3 DNA reads TGTGCCAGCAGCTTAGGAGCGGGGACAGGGTCCCACGAGCAGTACTTC. This translates into CASSLGAGTGSHEQYF.

The chain combines TRBV5-1 with TRBJ2-2; TRBD1 is a possible D gene (5 bases). Trimming took off 0 bases at V and 3 bases at J, with 6 bases between the two ends. CDR1 is SGHRS, CDR2 YFSETQ, per germline. The CDR3 consists of 14 residues. CDR3 DNA sequence: TGCGCCAGCAGCTTGGACAGGTACACCGGGGAGCTGTTTTTT. Translating gives CASSLDRYTGELFF.

The chain is built from TRBV19 and TRBJ1-5, with 10 bases that match TRBD1. Germline V gene lookup returns CDR1 LNHDA and CDR2 SQIVND (reference sequence). V was pared by 5 bases and J by 0 bases, with 7 bases of the junction left unmatched. This CDR3 is built from 17 residues. The CDR3 spells CASSSRTGGGSNQPQHF. CDR3 DNA sequence: TGTGCCAGTAGTTCCCGGACAGGGGGAGGTAGCAATCAGCCCCAGCATTTT.

This clone appeared once. This rearrangement joins TRBV28 to TRBJ1-1; D gene ambiguous. The V and J ends lost 3 bases and 0 bases respectively, with 8 bases between them. The V gene's germline CDR1 is MDHEN and CDR2 SYDVKM. This CDR3 region has 14 residues. For the CDR3, the DNA is TGTGCCAGCAGTTTTCAGTTCATGAACACTGAAGCTTTCTTT. It yields the protein CASSFQFMNTEAFF.

V is TRBV29-1 and J is TRBJ2-1, with 7 bases fitting TRBD2. With V trimmed by 1 base and J by 9 bases, 15 bases remained unmatched. This CDR3 spans 16 amino acids. Germline assignment: CDR1 SQVTM and CDR2 ANQGSEA. The chain's CDR3 is CSVEGISGRPGGEQFF. CDR3 DNA sequence: TGCAGCGTTGAAGGCATTAGCGGGCGCCCCGGTGGTGAGCAGTTCTTC.

V usage is TRBV27 and J usage is TRBJ2-7; TRBD1 matches 11 bases. Trimming removed 5 bases from V and 2 bases from J; junction bases left unmatched: 5. The CDR3 loop spans 15 amino acids. Germline V gives CDR1 MNHEY, CDR2 SMNVEV (reference sequence). Written as DNA, the CDR3 is TGTGCCAGCAGTCCCGGACAGGGGGCGGCCTACGAGCAGTACTTC. Translated, it gives CASSPGQGAAYEQYF.

This chain joins TRBV13 and TRBJ2-5; TRBD2 matches at 14 bases. CDR1 and CDR2 (germline): PRHDT, FYEKMQ (reference sequence). V shed 5 bases, J shed 5 bases, and the junction held 10 bases outside the gene matches. The CDR3 is made up of 17 amino acids. In DNA form, the CDR3 reads TGTGCCAGCAGCCGGACAGACCGGACTAGCGGGAGGGAGACCCAGTACTTC. The encoded protein is CASSRTDRTSGRETQYF.

The V gene is TRBV6-6, the J gene TRBJ2-2; 11 bases fit TRBD2. Losses at the gene ends were 6 bases for V and 7 bases for J; bases not matched to a gene: 7. The CDR3 runs to 15 residues. Germline CDR1 and CDR2: MNHNY and SVGAGI (reference sequence). The CDR3 bases are TGTGCCAGCAGCCTACTAGCGGGAGTAAACGGGGAGCTGTTTTTT. This encodes CASSLLAGVNGELFF.

The J gene is TRBJ1-1, the V gene TRBV25-1; 11 positions agree with TRBD1. V lost 9 bases and J lost 5; bases outside the gene matches: 5. The CDR3 runs to 13 residues. The V gene's germline CDR1 is MGHDK and CDR2 SYGVNS. The CDR3 sequence: CASGTGGLTEAFF. In DNA form, the CDR3 reads TGTGCCAGTGGGACAGGGGGTCTTACTGAAGCTTTCTTT.

The rearrangement links TRBV13 to TRBJ2-5, with D unresolved. The germline gives CDR1 PRHDT, CDR2 FYEKMQ (reference sequence). The germline V and J ends were trimmed by 0 bases and 1 base, with 3 bases remaining between them. This CDR3 contains 13 residues. CDR3 sequence (DNA): TGTGCCAGCAGCTTAGGCAGCCAAGAGACCCAGTACTTC. Translation gives CASSLGSQETQYF. Combining the CDR3 with reference TRBV13 and TRBJ2-5 gives the whole variable domain AAGVIQSPRHLIKEKRETATLKCYPIPRHDTVYWYQQGPGQDPQFLISFYEKMQSDKGSIPDRFSAQQFSDYHSELNMSSLELGDSALYFCASSLGSQETQYFGPGTRLLVL.

This clone appeared once. The chain recombines TRBV5-1 with TRBJ2-7, with D possibly matching TRBD2 (5 bases). The CDR3 spans 13 residues. V lost 5 bases and J lost 7, with 16 bases in between. Germline CDR1 is SGHRS and CDR2 is YFSETQ. The CDR3 loop is CASSVAGEKEQYF. CDR3 in DNA: TGCGCCAGCAGTGTTGCGGGTGAAAAGGAGCAGTACTTC.

The chain is built from TRBV19 and TRBJ2-3; TRBD1 is a possible D gene (5 bases). The CDR3 contains 15 residues. Germline assignment: CDR1 LNHDA and CDR2 SQIVND (reference sequence). Trimming cost V 2 bases and J 1 base, with 10 bases left between them. Here the CDR3 reads CASSISGYGTDTQYF. For the CDR3, the DNA is TGTGCCAGTAGTATATCAGGGTATGGCACAGATACGCAGTATTTT.

The gene calls are TRBV30 and TRBJ1-2, with D possibly TRBD1 on 6 matching bases. Germline CDR1 reads GTSNPN; CDR2 reads SVGIG (reference sequence). This CDR3 is 15 amino acids long. Trimming pared 0 bases from V and 4 bases from J, leaving 15 bases between. CDR3 region: CAWSVGQGMAYGYTF. CDR3 nucleotide sequence: TGTGCCTGGAGTGTAGGGCAGGGGATGGCCTATGGCTACACCTTC.